These T cell receptor beta chains were read from a single sample in a study of breast tumors, draining lymph nodes, adjacent tissues. Using its own MiXCR run on the multiplex PCR reads, TCRdb lists one record per CDR3 protein. The table lists 200,000 to 250,000 distinct CDR3 sequences, under 40% of them singletons, with approximately 3.6% in the top ten. Sequenced material: axillary lymph node tissue. The origin of the receptors is a female donor with breast cancer. Some clones in this sample may be carry-over from other donors' samples. Both conserved end residues are part of each CDR3. A D gene is named only where the DNA matches it firmly. Size values are once, few and many counts, or a class for expanded clones, and some rows have none.

d_gene: TRBD1; j_gene: TRBJ2-7; v_gene: TRBV20-1; len: 16; abundance: once; CDR3nt: TGCAGTGCTACTACAGGGTGGGGACAGGGGGCATACGAGCAGTACTTC; CDR3aa: CSATTGWGQGAYEQYF
d_gene: NA; j_gene: TRBJ1-4; v_gene: TRBV18; len: 19; abundance: few; CDR3nt: TGTGCCAGCTCCCCACCAGGCAGAGGGGGTCGGAGACCTAATGAAAAACTGTTTTTT; CDR3aa: CASSPPGRGGRRPNEKLFF
d_gene: TRBD2; j_gene: TRBJ2-3; v_gene: TRBV28; len: 16; abundance: NA; CDR3nt: TGTGCCAGCAGCCTGACTAGCCCAGGCACGGTCGGTACGCAGTATTTT; CDR3aa: CASSLTSPGTVGTQYF
d_gene: NA; j_gene: TRBJ2-7; v_gene: TRBV6-5; len: 14; abundance: many; CDR3nt: TGTGCCAGCAGCCACCCGGACAGACCCTACGAGCAGTACTTC; CDR3aa: CASSHPDRPYEQYF
d_gene: TRBD1; j_gene: TRBJ1-2; v_gene: TRBV7-9; len: 14; abundance: few; CDR3nt: TGTGCCAGTAGCCCTGACAGGGGTGACTATGGCTACACCTTC; CDR3aa: CASSPDRGDYGYTF
d_gene: NA; j_gene: TRBJ2-7; v_gene: TRBV12-3/TRBV12-4; len: 12; abundance: many; CDR3nt: TGTGCCAGCAGTTTAGAGGCTCGCGAGCAGTACTTC; CDR3aa: CASSLEAREQYF
d_gene: NA; j_gene: TRBJ2-6; v_gene: TRBV5-5; len: 20; abundance: many; CDR3nt: TGTGCCAGCAGCGATCGAGGGACACCTAGATTAAGCTCTGGGGCCAACGTCCTGACTTTC; CDR3aa: CASSDRGTPRLSSGANVLTF
d_gene: TRBD2; j_gene: TRBJ2-1; v_gene: TRBV5-4; len: 18; abundance: many; CDR3nt: TGTGCCAGCAGCGGACTAGCGGGAGGGCCCAGCTCCTACAATGAGCAGTTCTTC; CDR3aa: CASSGLAGGPSSYNEQFF
d_gene: NA; j_gene: TRBJ2-7; v_gene: TRBV13; len: 14; abundance: NA; CDR3nt: TGTGCCAGCAGCTTAGGCCAGAGCCGCTACGAGCAGTACTTC; CDR3aa: CASSLGQSRYEQYF
d_gene: NA; j_gene: TRBJ1-3; v_gene: TRBV5-1; len: 14; abundance: many; CDR3nt: TGTGCCAGCAGCTTAGGCCAGGGTGGAAACACCATATATTTT; CDR3aa: CASSLGQGGNTIYF
d_gene: NA; j_gene: TRBJ2-6; v_gene: TRBV19; len: 15; abundance: NA; CDR3nt: TGTGCCAGTACGAACAGGGCCTCGGGGGCCAACGTCCTGACTTTC; CDR3aa: CASTNRASGANVLTF
d_gene: TRBD2; j_gene: TRBJ2-1; v_gene: TRBV29-1; len: 13; abundance: NA; CDR3nt: TGCAGCACCATAGCGGGCGACTACAATGAGCAGTTCTTC; CDR3aa: CSTIAGDYNEQFF
d_gene: TRBD1; j_gene: TRBJ1-3; v_gene: TRBV18; len: 15; abundance: NA; CDR3nt: TGTGCCAGCTCACCACAACCGGGACAGGGAAACACCATATATTTT; CDR3aa: CASSPQPGQGNTIYF
d_gene: NA; j_gene: TRBJ1-4; v_gene: TRBV3-1; len: 15; abundance: NA; CDR3nt: TGTGCCAGCAGCCAGGGATTGTTGGGGAATGAAAAACTGTTTTTT; CDR3aa: CASSQGLLGNEKLFF
d_gene: TRBD1; j_gene: TRBJ1-6; v_gene: TRBV15; len: 15; abundance: NA; CDR3nt: TGTGCCACCAGCAGAGAAAGGACAGGAGATTCACCCCTCCACTTT; CDR3aa: CATSRERTGDSPLHF
d_gene: NA; j_gene: TRBJ1-2; v_gene: TRBV13; len: 11; abundance: NA; CDR3nt: TGTGCCAGCAGCTCGGGGGAAAGCTACACCTTC; CDR3aa: CASSSGESYTF
d_gene: TRBD1; j_gene: TRBJ1-2; v_gene: TRBV12-3/TRBV12-4; len: 14; abundance: few; CDR3nt: TGTGCCAGCAGTTTAAGACAGGGGGTTTCTGGCTACACCTTC; CDR3aa: CASSLRQGVSGYTF
d_gene: TRBD1; j_gene: TRBJ1-2; v_gene: TRBV9; len: 17; abundance: once; CDR3nt: TGTGCCAGCAGCGCCCGGGACAGCCGTACATTTAACTATGGCTACACCTTC; CDR3aa: CASSARDSRTFNYGYTF
d_gene: TRBD1; j_gene: TRBJ1-6; v_gene: TRBV9; len: 14; abundance: NA; CDR3nt: TGTGCCAGCAGCGGGGACAGGGGGAGTTCACCCCTCCCCTTT; CDR3aa: CASSGDRGSSPLPF
d_gene: NA; j_gene: TRBJ2-7; v_gene: TRBV6-5; len: 16; abundance: NA; CDR3nt: TGTGCCAGCAGTCACTCGTCCTTAGCGGTATCCTACGAGCAGTACTTC; CDR3aa: CASSHSSLAVSYEQYF
d_gene: TRBD1; j_gene: TRBJ1-4; v_gene: TRBV6-1; len: 13; abundance: many; CDR3nt: TGTGCCAGCAGACAGGGGGCGTGGGAAAAACTGTTTTTT; CDR3aa: CASRQGAWEKLFF
d_gene: NA; j_gene: TRBJ1-5; v_gene: TRBV20-1; len: 15; abundance: NA; CDR3nt: TGCAGTGCTCAGGTTGGCGAGGGGGGCACTCAGCCCCAGCATTTT; CDR3aa: CSAQVGEGGTQPQHF
d_gene: TRBD1; j_gene: TRBJ2-3; v_gene: TRBV13; len: 16; abundance: many; CDR3nt: TGTGCCAGCAGCTTAACAGGGGTTTCTAGCACAGATACGCAGTATTTT; CDR3aa: CASSLTGVSSTDTQYF
d_gene: TRBD2; j_gene: TRBJ2-3; v_gene: TRBV11-2; len: 18; abundance: NA; CDR3nt: TGTGCCAGCAGCTTAGAACCCCGACTAGCGGGGGACACAGATACGCAGTATTTT; CDR3aa: CASSLEPRLAGDTDTQYF
d_gene: NA; j_gene: TRBJ2-3; v_gene: TRBV10-3; len: 15; abundance: NA; CDR3nt: TGCGCCAGCAGCTTGACCCTAGCGCGCACAGATACGCAGTATTTT; CDR3aa: CASSLTLARTDTQYF
d_gene: TRBD2; j_gene: TRBJ2-3; v_gene: TRBV5-1; len: 16; abundance: many; CDR3nt: TGCGCCAGCAGCCTTGCAACCCTAGCGGGGGCCGGCGGGCAGTATTTT; CDR3aa: CASSLATLAGAGGQYF
d_gene: NA; j_gene: TRBJ1-1; v_gene: TRBV11-3; len: 13; abundance: NA; CDR3nt: TGTGCCAGCAGCTTAGATTGGCGAACTGAAGCTTTCTTT; CDR3aa: CASSLDWRTEAFF
d_gene: NA; j_gene: TRBJ2-7; v_gene: TRBV18; len: 12; abundance: many; CDR3nt: TGTGCCAGCTCATCGGGACGAGGCGAGCAGTACTTC; CDR3aa: CASSSGRGEQYF
d_gene: NA; j_gene: TRBJ2-3; v_gene: TRBV15; len: 14; abundance: NA; CDR3nt: TGTGCCGCCAGTGTTTGCGGCAACACAGATACGCAGTATTTT; CDR3aa: CAASVCGNTDTQYF
d_gene: TRBD2; j_gene: TRBJ2-1; v_gene: TRBV6-4; len: 16; abundance: NA; CDR3nt: TGTGCCAGCAGCTCGGGACTAGCGGGGCCCTACAATGAGCAGTTCTTC; CDR3aa: CASSSGLAGPYNEQFF
d_gene: NA; j_gene: TRBJ1-4; v_gene: TRBV7-9; len: 18; abundance: many; CDR3nt: TGTGCCAGCAGCGTATACTTGGGGGCACAGTCAACTAATGAAAAACTGTTTTTT; CDR3aa: CASSVYLGAQSTNEKLFF
d_gene: NA; j_gene: TRBJ1-4; v_gene: TRBV20-1; len: 18; abundance: NA; CDR3nt: TGCAGTGCGCGACCGGGACTAGCGGGAGGGCGTACTAATGAAAAACTGTTTTTT; CDR3aa: CSARPGLAGGRTNEKLFF
d_gene: TRBD1; j_gene: TRBJ1-6; v_gene: TRBV15; len: 16; abundance: NA; CDR3nt: TGTGCCACCAGCAGCGTTCGGACAGGGGGGAATTCACCCCTCCACTTT; CDR3aa: CATSSVRTGGNSPLHF
d_gene: TRBD1; j_gene: TRBJ2-7; v_gene: TRBV4-1; len: 16; abundance: many; CDR3nt: TGCGCCAGCAGCTACGAACCCAGGGGGTCCTCCTACGAGCAGTACTTC; CDR3aa: CASSYEPRGSSYEQYF
d_gene: NA; j_gene: TRBJ2-2; v_gene: TRBV5-6; len: 16; abundance: NA; CDR3nt: TGTGCCAGCAGCTTGGAAAAGGGAGTCGGCACCGGGGAGCTGTTTTTT; CDR3aa: CASSLEKGVGTGELFF
d_gene: TRBD1; j_gene: TRBJ1-6; v_gene: TRBV5-5; len: 16; abundance: NA; CDR3nt: TGTGCCAGCAGCTTGGCTGTGGGACAGTCAGATTCACCCCTCCACTTT; CDR3aa: CASSLAVGQSDSPLHF
d_gene: NA; j_gene: TRBJ2-1; v_gene: TRBV5-1; len: 14; abundance: many; CDR3nt: TGCGCCAGCAGCTTGGTGGGAGCGGGTAATGAGCAGTTCTTC; CDR3aa: CASSLVGAGNEQFF
d_gene: NA; j_gene: TRBJ1-5; v_gene: TRBV2; len: 13; abundance: NA; CDR3nt: TGTGCCAGCAGTGTTGGTCGAGGGAAGCCCCAGCATTTT; CDR3aa: CASSVGRGKPQHF
d_gene: NA; j_gene: TRBJ1-6; v_gene: TRBV5-6; len: 17; abundance: many; CDR3nt: TGTGCCAGCAGCATACGACAGTCGCAGGGGCATAATTCACCCCTCCACTTT; CDR3aa: CASSIRQSQGHNSPLHF
d_gene: TRBD1; j_gene: TRBJ2-3; v_gene: TRBV19; len: 14; abundance: many; CDR3nt: TGTGCCAGTAACGGACAGGGGAGCACAGATACGCAGTATTTT; CDR3aa: CASNGQGSTDTQYF
d_gene: NA; j_gene: TRBJ2-1; v_gene: TRBV24-1; len: 15; abundance: many; CDR3nt: TGTGCCACCAGTGACCGGGACGGTGTCTTCGATGAGCAGTTCTTC; CDR3aa: CATSDRDGVFDEQFF
d_gene: NA; j_gene: TRBJ1-1; v_gene: TRBV9; len: 13; abundance: NA; CDR3nt: TGTGCCAGCAGCGTAGTGGGGGGAGCTGAAGCTTTCTTT; CDR3aa: CASSVVGGAEAFF
d_gene: TRBD1; j_gene: TRBJ2-7; v_gene: TRBV5-1; len: 15; abundance: many; CDR3nt: TGCGCCAGCAGCTGGGGACAGGGGATGGTCTACGAGCAGTACTTC; CDR3aa: CASSWGQGMVYEQYF
d_gene: TRBD2; j_gene: TRBJ2-3; v_gene: TRBV11-2; len: 14; abundance: many; CDR3nt: TGTGCCAGCAGCGCCCGGACTAGGAGAGATACGCAGTATTTT; CDR3aa: CASSARTRRDTQYF
d_gene: TRBD2; j_gene: TRBJ2-3; v_gene: TRBV2; len: 16; abundance: NA; CDR3nt: TGTGCCAGCAGTTCCTGGACTAGCGGAGTCACAGATACGCAGTATTTT; CDR3aa: CASSSWTSGVTDTQYF
d_gene: TRBD1; j_gene: TRBJ1-1; v_gene: TRBV12-3/TRBV12-4; len: 17; abundance: few; CDR3nt: TGTGCCAGCAGTCCCGGACAGGGGGCGGCCCCTACGGCTGAAGCTTTCTTT; CDR3aa: CASSPGQGAAPTAEAFF
d_gene: TRBD2; j_gene: TRBJ2-1; v_gene: TRBV19; len: 15; abundance: once; CDR3nt: TGTGCCAGTACCCCCCAGCGGGGGGTCGGAGGTGAGCAGTTCTTC; CDR3aa: CASTPQRGVGGEQFF
d_gene: NA; j_gene: TRBJ2-3; v_gene: TRBV6-6; len: 13; abundance: NA; CDR3nt: TGTGCAAGCCGGCGTAAAAGCACAGATACGCAGTATTTT; CDR3aa: CASRRKSTDTQYF
d_gene: TRBD1; j_gene: TRBJ2-5; v_gene: TRBV2; len: 16; abundance: many; CDR3nt: TGTGCCAGCAGCCACCGAAATGGGACAGCACAAGAGACCCAGTACTTC; CDR3aa: CASSHRNGTAQETQYF
d_gene: TRBD1; j_gene: TRBJ1-5; v_gene: TRBV12-3/TRBV12-4; len: 14; abundance: many; CDR3nt: TGTGCCAGCAGTTATCTGGACAGGGGACAGCCCCAGCATTTT; CDR3aa: CASSYLDRGQPQHF
d_gene: NA; j_gene: TRBJ2-3; v_gene: TRBV5-8; len: 13; abundance: many; CDR3nt: TGTGCCAGCAGCTCAGGACCCGCAGATACGCAGTATTTT; CDR3aa: CASSSGPADTQYF
d_gene: TRBD2; j_gene: TRBJ2-1; v_gene: TRBV5-1; len: 15; abundance: many; CDR3nt: TGCGCCAGCAGCTTAGTAGCCGGGGGGGTAACTGAGCAGTTCTTC; CDR3aa: CASSLVAGGVTEQFF
d_gene: NA; j_gene: TRBJ2-7; v_gene: TRBV14; len: 13; abundance: NA; CDR3nt: TGTGCCAGCAGCCAAGATCTCGCCCTAAATCCGTACTTC; CDR3aa: CASSQDLALNPYF
d_gene: TRBD2; j_gene: TRBJ2-7; v_gene: TRBV29-1; len: 13; abundance: once; CDR3nt: TGCAGCCCTAGCGGGGGCGGCCTGGGCGAGCAGTACTTC; CDR3aa: CSPSGGGLGEQYF
d_gene: TRBD2; j_gene: TRBJ2-3; v_gene: TRBV6-2/TRBV6-3; len: 16; abundance: few; CDR3nt: TGTGCCAGCAGTTACCGGGCGGGGGGGCCCCCAGATACGCAGTATTTT; CDR3aa: CASSYRAGGPPDTQYF
d_gene: TRBD2; j_gene: TRBJ2-3; v_gene: TRBV11-2; len: 17; abundance: many; CDR3nt: TGTGCCAGCAGCACCCCGACTAGCGGGGGATACACAGATACGCAGTATTTT; CDR3aa: CASSTPTSGGYTDTQYF
d_gene: NA; j_gene: TRBJ2-1; v_gene: TRBV5-1; len: 14; abundance: many; CDR3nt: TGCGCCAGCAGCTATCTTAGTAACTACAATGAGCAGTTCTTC; CDR3aa: CASSYLSNYNEQFF